This T cell receptor beta chain was observed in a study of metastatic and nonmetastatic thyroid tumors. Study-wide results and caveats: Significantly greater TCR beta diversity was reportedly found in malignant thyroid tumors than in benign nodules (in blood and tumor).

TCRdb re-clonotyped the PCR reads via MiXCR. In the table there are approximately 20,000 clones, 25% to 30% of which are singletons. Thyroid surgery was performed in patients who had received no treatment beforehand. This CDR3 has 16 amino acids. CDR1 MNHEY and CDR2 SMNVEV come from the germline V gene (reference sequence). For this clone: No antigen is known for it. The germline gene is not matched at one end of the junction; a read error may be the cause.

The origin of this receptor is a female donor with papillary thyroid cancer or a benign thyroid nodule (not recorded which). Some clones in this sample may be carry-over from other donors' samples. The chain has TRBV27 and TRBJ2-2; TRBD2 matches 7 bases. Sequencing was done on a sample of tumor tissue. For the CDR3, the DNA is TGTGCCAGCAGGGGGGACGGCGGGACTAACACCGGGGAGCTGTCTTTT. As protein: CASRGDGGTNTGELSF.